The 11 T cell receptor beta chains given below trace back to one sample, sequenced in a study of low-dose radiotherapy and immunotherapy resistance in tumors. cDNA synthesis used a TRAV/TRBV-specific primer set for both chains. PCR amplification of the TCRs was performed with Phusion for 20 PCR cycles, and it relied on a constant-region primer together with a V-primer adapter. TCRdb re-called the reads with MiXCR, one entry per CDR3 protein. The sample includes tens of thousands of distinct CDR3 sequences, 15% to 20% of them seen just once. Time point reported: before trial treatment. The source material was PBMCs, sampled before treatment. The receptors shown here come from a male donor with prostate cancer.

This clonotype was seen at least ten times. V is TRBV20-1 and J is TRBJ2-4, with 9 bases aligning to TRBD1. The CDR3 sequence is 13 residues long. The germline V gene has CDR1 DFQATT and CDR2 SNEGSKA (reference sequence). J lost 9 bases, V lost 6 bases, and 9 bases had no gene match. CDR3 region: CSAERGQGTIQYF. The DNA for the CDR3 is TGCAGTGCCGAGAGGGGACAGGGAACCATTCAGTACTTC.

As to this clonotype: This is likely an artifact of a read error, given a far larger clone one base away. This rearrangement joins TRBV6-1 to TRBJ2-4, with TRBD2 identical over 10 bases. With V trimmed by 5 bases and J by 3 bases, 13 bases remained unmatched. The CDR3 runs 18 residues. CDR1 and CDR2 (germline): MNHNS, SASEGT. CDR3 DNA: TGTGCCAGCAGTTACGCAGGGCTAGCGGGGGAAAACAAAAACATTCAGTACTTC. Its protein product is CASSYAGLAGENKNIQYF.

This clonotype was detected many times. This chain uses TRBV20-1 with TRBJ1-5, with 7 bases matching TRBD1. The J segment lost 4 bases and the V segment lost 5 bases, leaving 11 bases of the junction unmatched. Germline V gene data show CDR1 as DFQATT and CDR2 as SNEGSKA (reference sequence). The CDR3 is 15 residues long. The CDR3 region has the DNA TGCAGTGCTTTTGACAGGGATCACAGGAATCAGCCCCAGCATTTT. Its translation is CSAFDRDHRNQPQHF.

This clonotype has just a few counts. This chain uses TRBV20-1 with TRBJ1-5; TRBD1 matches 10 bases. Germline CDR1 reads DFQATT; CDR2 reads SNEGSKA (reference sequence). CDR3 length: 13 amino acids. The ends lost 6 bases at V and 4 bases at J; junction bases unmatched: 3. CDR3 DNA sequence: TGCAGTGCGGGACAGGGGTTAAATCAGCCCCAGCATTTT. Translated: CSAGQGLNQPQHF.

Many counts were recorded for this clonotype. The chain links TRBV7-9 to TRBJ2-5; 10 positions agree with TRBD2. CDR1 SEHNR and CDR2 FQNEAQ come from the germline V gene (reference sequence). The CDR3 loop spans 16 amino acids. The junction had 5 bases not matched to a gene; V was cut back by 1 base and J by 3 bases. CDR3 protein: CASSLGSGGGEETQYF. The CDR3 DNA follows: TGTGCCAGCAGCTTAGGCAGCGGGGGGGGTGAAGAGACCCAGTACTTC.

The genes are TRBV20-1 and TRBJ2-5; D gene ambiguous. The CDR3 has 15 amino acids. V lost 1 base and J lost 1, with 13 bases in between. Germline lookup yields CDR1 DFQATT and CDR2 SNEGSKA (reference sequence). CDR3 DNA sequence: TGCAGTGCTAGAGGCGCTGTGGGGTCCCAAGAGACCCAGTACTTC. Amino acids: CSARGAVGSQETQYF.

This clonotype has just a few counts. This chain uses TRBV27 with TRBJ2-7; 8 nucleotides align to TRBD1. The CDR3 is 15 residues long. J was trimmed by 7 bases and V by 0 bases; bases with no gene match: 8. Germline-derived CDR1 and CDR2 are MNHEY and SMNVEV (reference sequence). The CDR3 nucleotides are TGTGCCAGCAGTTTATCTCGGACAGGGATCCCGGAGCAGTACTTC. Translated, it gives CASSLSRTGIPEQYF.

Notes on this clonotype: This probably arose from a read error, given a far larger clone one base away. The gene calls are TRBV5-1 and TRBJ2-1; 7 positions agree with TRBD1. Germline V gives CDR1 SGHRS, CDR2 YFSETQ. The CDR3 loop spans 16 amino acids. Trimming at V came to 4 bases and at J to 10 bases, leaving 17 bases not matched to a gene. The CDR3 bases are TGCGCCAGCAGCCCAACCACGACAGGGAGAGGCTACGAGCAGTTCTTC. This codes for CASSPTTTGRGYEQFF.

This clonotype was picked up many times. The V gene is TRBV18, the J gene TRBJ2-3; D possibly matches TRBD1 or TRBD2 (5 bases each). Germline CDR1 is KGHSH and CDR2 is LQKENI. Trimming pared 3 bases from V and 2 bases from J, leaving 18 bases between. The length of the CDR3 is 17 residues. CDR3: CASSPTGPPLFTDTQYF. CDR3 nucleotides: TGTGCCAGCTCACCTACGGGACCACCACTCTTCACAGATACGCAGTATTTT.

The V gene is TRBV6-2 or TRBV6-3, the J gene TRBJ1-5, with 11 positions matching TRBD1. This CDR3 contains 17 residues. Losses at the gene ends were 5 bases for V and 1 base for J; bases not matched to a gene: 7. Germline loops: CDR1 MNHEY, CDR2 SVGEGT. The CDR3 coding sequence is TGTGCCAGCAGTGAGAGGACAGGGGGCCGCAGCAATCAGCCCCAGCATTTT. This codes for CASSERTGGRSNQPQHF.

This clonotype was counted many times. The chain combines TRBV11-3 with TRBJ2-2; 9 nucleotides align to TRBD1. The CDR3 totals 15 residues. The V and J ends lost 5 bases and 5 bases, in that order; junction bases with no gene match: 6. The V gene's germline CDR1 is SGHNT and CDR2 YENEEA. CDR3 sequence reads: CASSKTGGITGELFF. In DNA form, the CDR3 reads TGTGCCAGCAGCAAGACAGGGGGAATTACCGGGGAGCTGTTTTTT.